This TCR beta chain originates from a study of blood T cell repertoires in COVID-19 (dated by TCRdb to 2020 to 2022). In terms of the full investigation: Samples from collaborators originated in the United States, Italy and Spain and spanned both the acute and convalescent phases of COVID-19. The repertoires were made available in a free public database intended to serve as a resource for research on the immune response to SARS-CoV-2. A de-identified subject ID, COVID-19 status, age in years and sex were almost always included in the sample metadata. The prospective study material was composed of cDNA or gDNA derived from T cells, B-cell-depleted T cells, or PBMCs. Where available, HLA class I and class II types were obtained from metadata supplied by the sample provider rather than from assay-based typing. The samples were drawn from two sources: the first 160 participants of the ongoing ImmuneRACE study, and 1,200 or so subjects contributed by 6 global collaborators. The dataset comprised deeply sampled blood TCRbeta repertoires from subjects exposed to, actively infected with, or recovered from COVID-19.

Beyond this particular receptor, the publication reports: Clinical and demographic metadata were provided uncurated, with the amount varying by source and participant.

TCRbeta CDR3 regions were amplified from genomic DNA by means of the immunoSEQ Assay, a bias-controlled multiplex PCR. In the original analysis: The number of nucleated cells in each sample was estimated by amplification of reference gene primers within the assay. Sequence reads were collapsed and filtered to measure the absolute abundance of every unique TCRbeta CDR3 rearrangement. For each sample, productive Simpson clonality was calculated by taking the square root of Simpson's diversity index across productive rearrangements. In its TCRdb copy, this immuneACCESS table keeps in-frame sequences only and misses some clones. Where compared with another copy, unresolved V genes explain less than half of these, and the others have no known cause. V, J and clone size are taken as reported in that table, and D and trimming were inferred from the DNA itself. The sample table records about 3,000 clones; 93% of these occur just once. Around 1.6% of the sample goes to the ten largest clones.

Each collaborating institution followed its own protocols to collect whole blood in K2EDTA tubes. For TCRbeta analysis, collaborator samples were shipped as frozen whole blood, as isolated PBMCs, or as DNA extracted from either sample type. Between the V and J ends, shortened by 2 bases and 2 bases respectively, the junction contains 6 bases. The CDR1 and CDR2 encoded by the germline V gene are KGHSH and LQKENI. The CDR3 measures 13 amino acids from cysteine to phenylalanine. Only the CDR3 DNA is retained, 39 bases long and in frame from the first base. On this clone itself: What antigen it recognizes has not been identified. Per-base quality was not reported, and no clone a single base away is much larger than it.

Here the chain combines TRBV18 and TRBJ2-5, with TRBD2 perhaps the D gene, on 6 matching bases. This receptor was taken from a human donor in a cohort sampled during active COVID-19. What was sequenced was peripheral blood. The encoded CDR3 is CASSPGTQETQYF. The nucleotide sequence reads TGTGCCAGCTCACCAGGGACTCAAGAGACCCAGTACTTC.